This passage covers 18 T cell receptor beta chains from one sample sequenced in a study of PD-L1 blockade in urothelial cancer. Time point here: pretreatment peripheral blood. Measured with immunoSEQ multiplex PCR; TCRdb has only the in-frame clones, and not every one. This repertoire shows tens of thousands of clones, about 90% found once; its top ten account for 0.97%. This sample comprised PBMCs, obtained around atezolizumab (anti-PD-L1) treatment. The source is a woman aged 80 or over with urothelial cancer.

J is TRBJ2-2 and V is TRBV5-1; possibly TRBD2 for D (5 bases). The germline CDR1 and CDR2 sequences are SGHRS and YFSETQ. The V end lost 6 bases, the J end lost 1 base, and 13 bases lay between the germline ends. This CDR3 is 15 amino acids long. The chain's CDR3 is CASTPGSVNTGELFF. Written as DNA, the CDR3 is TGCGCCAGCACCCCGGGATCGGTGAACACCGGGGAGCTGTTTTTT.

The rearrangement links TRBV15 to TRBJ2-7; 7 bases align to TRBD2. The V gene end was trimmed by 3 bases and the J gene end by 1 base; junction bases not matched to a gene: 6. Germline CDR1 is LNHNV and CDR2 is YYDKDF (reference sequence). The CDR3 totals 15 residues. The CDR3 DNA follows: TGTGCCACCAGCAGCCCCGAGGGAGGGTCCTACGAGCAGTACTTC. It is translated as CATSSPEGGSYEQYF. The full variable domain, in which reference TRBV15 and TRBJ2-7 provide the parts outside the CDR3, is DAMVIQNPRYQVTQFGKPVTLSCSQTLNHNVMYWYQQKSSQAPKLLFHYYDKDFNNEADTPDNFQSRRPNTSFCFLDIRSPGLGDTAMYLCATSSPEGGSYEQYFGPGTRLTVT.

This clone showed up just once. This sequence joins TRBV2 and TRBJ2-3; 7 bases agree with TRBD2. J gave up 2 bases and V 4 bases, and 0 bases lay outside the gene matches. From germline, CDR1 is SNHLY and CDR2 FYNNEI. This CDR3 comprises 13 residues. CDR3 residues: CASSGDYTDTQYF. DNA of the CDR3: TGTGCCAGCAGTGGGGACTACACAGATACGCAGTATTTT.

This sequence joins TRBV9 and TRBJ2-1; D remains ambiguous. The V gene lost 0 bases and the J gene lost 0 bases, with 10 bases spanning the gap. Germline CDR1 reads SGDLS; CDR2 reads YYNGEE. This CDR3 has 16 residues. CDR3 in DNA: TGTGCCAGCAGCGTAGCAGGCCACCGCTCCTACAATGAGCAGTTCTTC. Encoded protein: CASSVAGHRSYNEQFF.

The chain has TRBV5-1 and TRBJ2-7, with a weak D call TRBD2 (6 bases). This CDR3 region has 15 residues. Trimming removed 2 bases from V and 6 bases from J, with 18 bases in between. Germline V CDR1 and CDR2: SGHRS, YFSETQ. The CDR3 nucleotides read TGCGCCAGCAGCTTAATGGTTGTCGGGAGTGCCGAGCAGTACTTC. Protein product: CASSLMVVGSAEQYF. The full variable domain, rest sourced from reference TRBV5-1 and TRBJ2-7, is KAGVTQTPRYLIKTRGQQVTLSCSPISGHRSVSWYQQTPGQGLQFLFEYFSETQRNKGNFPGRFSGRQFSNSRSEMNVSTLELGDSALYLCASSLMVVGSAEQYFGPGTRLTVT.

This clone has a single count. CDR3 region: CASSSGQSSYEQYF. In DNA, the CDR3 is TGTGCCAGCAGCTCTGGACAGAGCTCCTACGAGCAGTACTTC. V usage is TRBV5-4 and J usage is TRBJ2-7; D is perhaps TRBD1 (6 bases). Germline CDR1 and CDR2: SGHNT and YYREEE (reference sequence). The V and J ends lost 3 bases and 0 bases respectively, with 10 bases between them. This CDR3 is built from 14 residues.

The chain has TRBV7-9 and TRBJ2-1, with 14 bases matching TRBD2. The CDR3 length is 18 residues. Trimming cost V 1 base and J 7 bases; bases outside gene matches: 9. Germline lookup yields CDR1 SEHNR and CDR2 FQNEAQ (reference sequence). The CDR3 DNA sequence: TGTGCCAGCAGCTTAGTGGGTGGACTAGCGGGAGGAACAAATGAGCAGTTCTTC. It codes for CASSLVGGLAGGTNEQFF. Together with reference TRBV7-9 and TRBJ2-1, the CDR3 gives the full variable domain: DTGVSQNPRHKITKRGQNVTFRCDPISEHNRLYWYRQTLGQGPEFLTYFQNEAQLEKSRLLSDRFSAERPKGSFSTLEIQRTEQGDSAMYLCASSLVGGLAGGTNEQFFGPGTRLTVL.

In its sample, this clone was seen once. The chain employs TRBV7-9 and TRBJ2-3, with D unresolved. The CDR3 sequence is 14 residues long. Trimming left V 5 bases short and J 1 base short, with 10 bases between. Germline-derived CDR1 and CDR2 are SEHNR and FQNEAQ (reference sequence). The CDR3 nucleotides read TGTGCCAGCAGCCAAATGGCGGGCACAGATACGCAGTATTTT. It encodes CASSQMAGTDTQYF.

This sequence joins TRBV11-2 and TRBJ2-5; D might be TRBD2 (6 bases). Germline CDR1 and CDR2: SGHAT and FQNNGV. The CDR3 length is 15 residues. The V gene lost 1 base and the J gene lost 5 bases, with 14 bases spanning the gap. Here the CDR3 reads CASSLVEGVRETQYF. The CDR3 region has the DNA TGTGCCAGCAGCTTAGTGGAGGGAGTCAGGGAGACCCAGTACTTC.

The chain carries TRBV30 and TRBJ2-1; D is ambiguous. This CDR3 is 11 amino acids long. V lost 1 base, J lost 7 bases, and 5 bases lay in between. Germline CDR1 and CDR2: GTSNPN and SVGIG (reference sequence). CDR3 loop: CAWSDGNEQFF. DNA of the CDR3: TGTGCCTGGAGTGACGGTAATGAGCAGTTCTTC.

This chain connects TRBV6-1 to TRBJ2-7; 7 nucleotides match TRBD1. CDR3 length: 13 amino acids. Germline V lookup: CDR1 MNHNS, CDR2 SASEGT. V was pared by 4 bases and J by 5 bases, with 5 bases of the junction left unmatched. The CDR3 sequence: CASSGRTGNEQYF. CDR3 nucleotides: TGTGCCAGCAGTGGCCGGACAGGAAACGAGCAGTACTTC.

The rearrangement uses TRBV2 and TRBJ2-7, with TRBD2 matching 7 bases. The CDR3 runs 15 residues. The germline V gene encodes CDR1 SNHLY and CDR2 FYNNEI. V trimming: 6 bases; J trimming: 2 bases; junction bases outside the gene matches: 10. In DNA, the CDR3 is TGTGCCAGCAGCCTAGGGGACTATGGCCCCTACGAGCAGTACTTC. Amino acid sequence: CASSLGDYGPYEQYF.

The chain is built from TRBV2 and TRBJ2-5; D possibly corresponds to TRBD1 (6 bases). V was trimmed by 6 bases and J by 5 bases, leaving 10 bases between them. The CDR3 has 12 residues. Per germline, CDR1 SNHLY and CDR2 FYNNEI. The DNA of the CDR3 is TGTGCCAGCAGCCCCCAGGGGGAGACCCAGTACTTC. It specifies CASSPQGETQYF.

The rearrangement joins TRBV28 to TRBJ1-1, with 8 bases that match TRBD1. The CDR3 consists of 15 residues. CDR1 and CDR2 from the germline V gene are MDHEN and SYDVKM. V lost 6 bases to trimming and J lost 1 base; unmatched junction nucleotides: 7. The CDR3 DNA follows: TGTGCCAGCAGCCTGCCCGGGACAGGGAACACTGAAGCTTTCTTT. This gives the protein CASSLPGTGNTEAFF. Variable domain in full (rest from reference TRBV28 and TRBJ1-1): DVKVTQSSRYLVKRTGEKVFLECVQDMDHENMFWYRQDPGLGLRLIYFSYDVKMKEKGDIPEGYSVSREKKERFSLILESASTNQTSMYLCASSLPGTGNTEAFFGQGTRLTVV.

This sequence joins TRBV7-6 and TRBJ2-5, with 7 nucleotides matching TRBD2. This CDR3 spans 14 amino acids. Per the germline V gene, CDR1 is SGHVS and CDR2 is FNYEAQ. V trimming: 8 bases; J trimming: 5 bases; junction bases outside the gene matches: 11. The CDR3 region is CASGAREFMETQYF. Written as DNA, the CDR3 is TGTGCCAGCGGTGCGCGGGAGTTTATGGAGACCCAGTACTTC.

The chain employs TRBV30 and TRBJ1-2; D call uncertain. The CDR3 runs to 12 residues. The germline V gene encodes CDR1 GTSNPN and CDR2 SVGIG (reference sequence). Trimming cost V 1 base and J 7 bases, with 10 bases left between them. The CDR3 sequence: CAWSAGLVGYTF. CDR3 in DNA: TGTGCCTGGAGTGCGGGGTTGGTTGGCTACACCTTC. The whole variable domain, filled in from reference TRBV30 and TRBJ1-2, reads SQTIHQWPATLVQPVGSPLSLECTVEGTSNPNLYWYRQAAGRGLQLLFYSVGIGQISSEVPQNLSASRPQDRQFILSSKKLLLSDSGFYLCAWSAGLVGYTFGSGTRLTVV.

This chain uses TRBV28 with TRBJ2-1, with 12 bases lining up with TRBD2. J was trimmed by 16 bases and V by 5 bases; bases with no gene match: 6. The CDR3 is made up of 12 amino acids. The germline CDR1 and CDR2 sequences are MDHEN and SYDVKM. CDR3 region: CASSLTSGSIFF. CDR3 in DNA: TGTGCCAGCAGTCTGACTAGCGGGAGTATTTTCTTC. The full variable domain, completed using reference TRBV28 and TRBJ2-1, is DVKVTQSSRYLVKRTGEKVFLECVQDMDHENMFWYRQDPGLGLRLIYFSYDVKMKEKGDIPEGYSVSREKKERFSLILESASTNQTSMYLCASSLTSGSIFFGPGTRLTVL.

The J gene is TRBJ2-3, the V gene TRBV5-4; 9 bases match TRBD2. Germline V lookup: CDR1 SGHNT, CDR2 YYREEE (reference sequence). The CDR3 loop spans 18 amino acids. V trimming: 3 bases; J trimming: 1 base; junction bases outside the gene matches: 12. The CDR3 region is CASSSEGAGGPRTDTQYF. The CDR3 DNA follows: TGTGCCAGCAGCTCTGAGGGGGCGGGAGGGCCACGCACAGATACGCAGTATTTT.